This T cell receptor (beta chain) was observed in a study of blood T cell repertoires in COVID-19. CDR3 length equals 15 residues. With 4 bases clipped from V and 1 base from J, the junction kept 4 bases outside the gene matches. Germline CDR1 LNHDA, CDR2 SQIVND (reference sequence). In the study's own analysis: Amplification of reference gene primers provided the estimated nucleated cell counts. The protocol was immunoSEQ multiplex PCR, while the TCRdb copy is restricted to in-frame clones and leaves out a portion. V and J calls and clone size come straight from that table; D and trimming were deduced from the DNA. The table records 250,000 or so clones, 87% of them present only once.

The TCR originated in a man aged 30 to 45 who had recovered from COVID-19. This chain uses TRBV19 with TRBJ2-7, with TRBD2 matching over 10 bases. Source material: PBMCs or T cells enriched from blood (not recorded which). Here the CDR3 DNA reads TGTGCCAGTAGTAAACTAGCGGGATCGTCCTACGAGCAGTACTTC. Translating gives CASSKLAGSSYEQYF.